The TCR beta chain described here comes from a study of monozygotic twins with inflammatory bowel disease. Germline V CDR1 and CDR2: MNHEY, SVGAGI. CDR3 length: 15 residues. Whole-study results and caveats: Results did not support any single strong IBD-associated signal or clonotype. Fewer clonotypes were shared with others by IBD patients than by healthy twins, especially with disease activity.

A remark on this clonotype: The antigen remains unidentified.

UMIs bearing a 6-nucleotide sample barcode were added through template switching. Two nested PCRs, of roughly 16 and 10 cycles, processed TCRalpha and TCRbeta cDNA. TCRdb reprocessed the 5' RACE reads and reports one entry per CDR3 protein, with no DNA. Its listing shows 190,000 or so distinct CDR3 sequences. The gene calls are TRBV6-5 and TRBJ1-4; without DNA, the TCRdb call of TRBD1 cannot be checked. The clonotype originates from a human donor with ulcerative colitis or Crohn's disease, or a healthy co-twin of an affected twin (not recorded which). What was sequenced was blood. Here the CDR3 reads CASSYSRDRGEKLFF.